Shown below are 32 T cell receptor beta chains from a single sample sequenced in a study of Ad26.COV2.S vaccination and SARS-CoV-2 variants. This table comes from immunoSEQ multiplex PCR, and its TCRdb copy is limited to in-frame clones, with some not included. The data show more than 300,000 clones, roughly 80% seen once. The treatment denotes: about 20 received Ad26.COV2.S at low or high dose, single or two shots; a few received placebo; per-sample allocation not given. It was on day 63 after the first vaccine or placebo injection that samples were taken. The specimen was peripheral blood, collected in a trial of Ad26.COV2.S vaccine versus placebo. These receptors were obtained from a person aged 18 to 59 who received the Ad26.COV2.S COVID-19 vaccine or a placebo.

The rearrangement links TRBV2 to TRBJ2-3, with 9 bases identical to TRBD2. The trim removed 7 bases at V and 5 bases at J, leaving 10 bases unmatched. The CDR3 covers 15 residues. Germline values: CDR1 SNHLY, CDR2 FYNNEI. CDR3 nucleotide sequence: TGTGCCAGCACCTCCGGTAGCGGGGGTGGAGATACGCAGTATTTT. Translated: CASTSGSGGGDTQYF.

The chain employs TRBV19 and TRBJ2-7; D is unclear. The CDR3 sequence is 14 residues long. Germline V gene sequence: CDR1 LNHDA, CDR2 SQIVND (reference sequence). V was shortened by 5 bases and J by 0 bases, with 11 bases between the two germline ends. The CDR3: CASSSEPSSYEQYF. The CDR3 nucleotides are TGTGCCAGTAGTTCTGAACCTAGCTCCTACGAGCAGTACTTC.

The rearrangement uses TRBV11-2 and TRBJ2-5, with TRBD1 as a possible D gene (6 bases). Germline V lookup: CDR1 SGHAT, CDR2 FQNNGV. The CDR3 runs 13 residues. V lost 4 bases, J lost 3 bases, and 9 bases lay in between. CDR3 coding DNA: TGTGCCAGCAGCTCGGGACAAAAAGAGACCCAGTACTTC. This sequence encodes CASSSGQKETQYF.

This clone occurred once. This chain links TRBV6-5 with TRBJ2-5; D is undetermined. The germline V gene has CDR1 MNHEY and CDR2 SVGAGI. The V gene lost 7 bases and the J gene lost 3 bases, with 15 bases spanning the gap. The CDR3 loop spans 14 amino acids. CDR3 loop: CASTKRTAKETQYF. As DNA, the CDR3 is TGTGCCAGCACCAAACGAACGGCCAAAGAGACCCAGTACTTC.

This chain connects TRBV6-5 to TRBJ1-3; unclear D gene. The germline V and J ends were trimmed by 2 bases and 1 base, with 6 bases remaining between them. This CDR3 spans 14 amino acids. Germline CDR1 reads MNHEY; CDR2 reads SVGAGI. The CDR3 loop reads CASSYKESGNTIYF. CDR3 in DNA: TGTGCCAGCAGTTACAAGGAATCTGGAAACACCATATATTTT.

The chain joins TRBV19 to TRBJ2-3; D unresolved. This CDR3 has 15 residues. The germline CDR1 and CDR2 sequences are LNHDA and SQIVND (reference sequence). The V end lost 3 bases, the J end lost 0 bases, and 10 bases lay between the germline ends. CDR3 residues: CASSIDGSSTDTQYF. The DNA for the CDR3 is TGTGCCAGTAGTATCGACGGATCTAGCACAGATACGCAGTATTTT.

The chain links TRBV2 to TRBJ2-2; D might be TRBD2 (6 bases). The germline gives CDR1 SNHLY, CDR2 FYNNEI. V gave up 8 bases and J gave up 0 bases, with 13 bases separating them. The CDR3 has 15 amino acids. CDR3 DNA: TGTGCCAGCTGGAATGGCGGGACGAACACCGGGGAGCTGTTTTTT. Translating it yields CASWNGGTNTGELFF.

This chain connects TRBV20-1 to TRBJ1-4; possibly TRBD1 for D (6 bases). From germline, CDR1 is DFQATT and CDR2 SNEGSKA (reference sequence). V dropped 6 bases and J dropped 14 bases, with 16 bases sitting between them. The CDR3 has 11 residues. In DNA form, the CDR3 reads TGCAGTGCCAGGGGCCCACCCGGCCTGTTTTTT. This translates into CSARGPPGLFF.

This clone appeared once. This chain connects TRBV9 to TRBJ1-6, with 7 bases aligning to TRBD1. Trimming took 4 bases from V and 5 from J; bases not matched to a gene: 6. This CDR3 has 15 residues. Germline assignment: CDR1 SGDLS and CDR2 YYNGEE. This CDR3 is CASSTTGDNNSPLHF. The CDR3 region has the DNA TGTGCCAGCAGCACAACAGGGGATAATAATTCACCCCTCCACTTT.

The sample holds one count of this clone. The chain has TRBV7-2 and TRBJ1-1, with 7 bases fitting TRBD1. Losses at the gene ends were 5 bases for V and 5 bases for J; bases not matched to a gene: 11. Germline V gene sequence: CDR1 SGHTA, CDR2 FQGNSA. The CDR3 has 15 amino acids. The CDR3: CASSLRTGVNTEAFF. The CDR3 bases are TGTGCCAGCAGCCTCAGAACAGGGGTTAATACTGAAGCTTTCTTT. Filled out from reference TRBV7-2 and TRBJ1-1, the complete variable domain reads GAGVSQSPSNKVTEKGKDVELRCDPISGHTALYWYRQSLGQGLEFLIYFQGNSAPDKSGLPSDRFSAERTGGSVSTLTIQRTQQEDSAVYLCASSLRTGVNTEAFFGQGTRLTVV.

V usage is TRBV5-1 and J usage is TRBJ2-7, with D possibly matching TRBD2 (5 bases). The CDR3 spans 15 residues. The germline V and J ends were trimmed by 4 bases and 3 bases, with 17 bases remaining between them. Germline V gene data show CDR1 as SGHRS and CDR2 as YFSETQ. CDR3 loop: CASSGIVGDYYEQYF. The CDR3 DNA reads TGCGCCAGCAGCGGGATTGTGGGCGACTACTACGAGCAGTACTTC.

This clone was seen only a few times. The chain has TRBV7-2 and TRBJ1-2; 9 bases fit TRBD1. Trimming at V came to 4 bases and at J to 8 bases, leaving 11 bases not matched to a gene. Germline V gene data show CDR1 as SGHTA and CDR2 as FQGNSA. This CDR3 region has 15 residues. The CDR3 protein is CASSSPGTGLYGYTF. CDR3 in DNA: TGTGCCAGCAGCTCCCCCGGGACAGGGTTATACGGCTACACCTTC.

The rearrangement uses TRBV5-6 and TRBJ1-5, with 11 bases matching TRBD1. Germline CDR1 and CDR2: SGHDT and YYEEEE. The CDR3 contains 15 residues. After removal of 3 bases from V and 6 bases from J, the junction contained 5 bases not matched to a gene. CDR3 loop: CASSYQDRGLQPQHF. The CDR3 DNA reads as TGTGCCAGCAGCTATCAGGACAGGGGGCTTCAGCCCCAGCATTTT.

The chain combines TRBV18 with TRBJ1-1, with D perhaps TRBD1 (5 bases). The CDR3 length is 16 residues. Germline-derived CDR1 and CDR2 are KGHSH and LQKENI. V gave up 3 bases and J gave up 3 bases, with 17 bases separating them. The CDR3 spells CASSPGGTGEDTEAFF. The CDR3 DNA reads TGTGCCAGCTCACCTGGGGGGACTGGGGAGGACACTGAAGCTTTCTTT.

This chain links TRBV5-1 with TRBJ1-3, with TRBD1 as a possible D gene (5 bases). Looked up from germline, CDR1 is SGHRS and CDR2 is YFSETQ. The CDR3 loop spans 15 amino acids. The germline V and J ends were trimmed by 4 bases and 3 bases, with 14 bases remaining between them. This CDR3 reads CASSPGGGRGNTIYF. The CDR3, as DNA: TGCGCCAGCAGCCCTGGGGGGGGACGTGGAAACACCATATATTTT.

This chain links TRBV4-1 with TRBJ1-6; 10 bases line up with TRBD1. CDR1 is MGHRA, CDR2 YSYEKL, per germline. The CDR3 covers 14 residues. V lost 4 bases to trimming and J lost 9 bases; unmatched junction nucleotides: 3. The chain's CDR3 is CASSPDRGLSPLHF. The CDR3 bases are TGCGCCAGCAGCCCTGACAGGGGGCTTTCACCCCTCCACTTT.

This sequence joins TRBV6-5 and TRBJ2-1; 9 nucleotides agree with TRBD2. Trimming took 8 bases from V and 6 from J; bases not matched to a gene: 5. Germline V gives CDR1 MNHEY, CDR2 SVGAGI. The CDR3 totals 13 residues. CDR3 DNA sequence: TGTGCCAGCCTCCAAGCGGGGGGCAATGAGCAGTTCTTC. Protein sequence: CASLQAGGNEQFF.

The chain recombines TRBV7-2 with TRBJ2-3, with 11 bases that match TRBD2. Germline CDR1 is SGHTA and CDR2 is FQGNSA. The V and J ends lost 6 bases and 3 bases, in that order; junction bases with no gene match: 11. The CDR3 contains 17 residues. The CDR3 DNA reads TGTGCCAGCAGTTCCCTCCCGGGACTAGCGGTAACAGATACGCAGTATTTT. Amino acids: CASSSLPGLAVTDTQYF.

The chain joins TRBV14 to TRBJ2-1; 10 bases map to TRBD1. Per the germline V gene, CDR1 is SGHDN and CDR2 is FVKESK. V lost 4 bases and J lost 7; bases outside the gene matches: 7. This CDR3 is built from 15 residues. CDR3 protein: CASSPLEDRGNEQFF. CDR3 coding DNA: TGTGCCAGCAGCCCTCTAGAGGACAGGGGGAATGAGCAGTTCTTC.

This clone appeared once. The rearrangement links TRBV27 to TRBJ2-7, with 9 bases lining up with TRBD1. This CDR3 is 19 amino acids long. V was pared by 2 bases and J by 4 bases, with 18 bases of the junction left unmatched. Germline CDR1 reads MNHEY; CDR2 reads SMNVEV (reference sequence). The CDR3 DNA is TGTGCCAGCAGTTTAAGAGGGTACCCTCCGGGACAGGGTGGGTACGAGCAGTACTTC. It encodes CASSLRGYPPGQGGYEQYF.

The rearrangement uses TRBV5-6 and TRBJ2-3; 13 positions agree with TRBD2. In germline, CDR1 is SGHDT, CDR2 YYEEEE. The CDR3 contains 16 residues. V dropped 4 bases and J dropped 0; count of bases not matched to a gene: 2. CDR3 bases: TGTGCCAGCAGCACGGGACTAGCGGGAAGCACAGATACGCAGTATTTT. Amino acid sequence: CASSTGLAGSTDTQYF.

V is TRBV28 and J is TRBJ2-7, with 7 bases fitting TRBD1. The ends lost 6 bases at V and 2 bases at J; junction bases unmatched: 7. The CDR3 spans 14 residues. Per germline, CDR1 MDHEN and CDR2 SYDVKM. The chain's CDR3 is CASRQQGVAYEQYF. For the CDR3, the DNA is TGTGCCAGCAGACAGCAGGGGGTAGCCTACGAGCAGTACTTC.

This chain's CDR3 is CASSPRAGGGADTQYF. CDR3 DNA: TGTGCCAGCAGCCCCCGAGCGGGGGGAGGGGCAGATACGCAGTATTTT. The V gene is TRBV13, the J gene TRBJ2-3; the match to TRBD2 covers 9 bases. The J segment lost 4 bases and the V segment lost 5 bases, leaving 10 bases of the junction unmatched. This CDR3 has 16 amino acids. The germline V gene has CDR1 PRHDT and CDR2 FYEKMQ (reference sequence).

The J gene is TRBJ2-6, the V gene TRBV5-1, with no clear D. V was pared by 3 bases and J by 1 base, with 5 bases between. The CDR3 covers 14 residues. Germline V gives CDR1 SGHRS, CDR2 YFSETQ. The CDR3 protein is CASSSTSGANVLTF. In DNA, the CDR3 is TGCGCCAGCAGCTCAACTTCTGGGGCCAACGTCCTGACTTTC.

The genes are TRBV4-1 and TRBJ1-1; no reliable D call. Trimming stripped 1 base from V and 6 bases from J, with 12 bases between. This CDR3 comprises 14 residues. Germline lookup yields CDR1 MGHRA and CDR2 YSYEKL. As DNA, the CDR3 is TGCGCCAGCAGCCAAGGAGTCCGCATCGCTGAAGCTTTCTTT. Translating it yields CASSQGVRIAEAFF.

The CDR3 sequence is CASRRGSGAQPQHF. CDR3 DNA sequence: TGTGCCAGCAGAAGGGGTAGCGGGGCTCAGCCCCAGCATTTT. The chain has TRBV28 and TRBJ1-5; D possibly corresponds to TRBD1 (5 bases). Germline V gene data show CDR1 as MDHEN and CDR2 as SYDVKM. V dropped 6 bases and J dropped 6 bases, with 15 bases sitting between them. The CDR3 has 14 amino acids.

The rearrangement uses TRBV21-1 and TRBJ2-7; the table calls TRBD1, which could not be checked here. TRBV21-1 constitutes a pseudogene. The CDR3 covers 15 residues. CDR3: CASSKETVTPYEQYF. In nucleotides, the CDR3 is TGTGCCAGCAGCAAAGAAACAGTTACCCCCTACGAGCAGTACTTC.

Ten or more counts support this clone. The V and J genes are TRBV19 and TRBJ1-5; no definite D call. CDR1 and CDR2 from the germline V gene are LNHDA and SQIVND (reference sequence). The CDR3 extends over 17 amino acids. V was cut by 7 bases and J by 3 bases, with 22 bases left in between. The CDR3 is CASTPLGGPGLNQPQHF. DNA for the CDR3: TGTGCCAGTACCCCCCTGGGAGGGCCCGGCCTCAATCAGCCCCAGCATTTT.

The V call is TRBV13, the J call TRBJ1-5; D unresolved. Trimming stripped 4 bases from V and 4 bases from J, with 8 bases between. The CDR3 is 13 residues long. Germline CDR1 is PRHDT and CDR2 is FYEKMQ (reference sequence). This chain's CDR3 is CASSYGRNQPQHF. The CDR3, as DNA: TGTGCCAGCAGCTATGGAAGGAATCAGCCCCAGCATTTT.

The CDR3 here is CASSLLDPYGYTF. CDR3 in DNA: TGTGCCAGCAGCTTATTAGATCCCTATGGCTACACCTTC. The J gene is TRBJ1-2, the V gene TRBV7-9; no firm D call. Germline V gives CDR1 SEHNR, CDR2 FQNEAQ (reference sequence). CDR3 size: 13 residues. Trimming removed 2 bases from V and 4 bases from J, with 8 bases in between.

The chain couples TRBV19 to TRBJ1-6, with TRBD1 identical over 7 bases. Germline trimming cut 5 bases from V and 0 bases from J; bases unmatched to any gene: 4. Looked up from germline, CDR1 is LNHDA and CDR2 is SQIVND (reference sequence). CDR3 length: 16 residues. This chain's CDR3 is CASSVQGSSYNSPLHF. The CDR3 DNA is TGTGCCAGTAGTGTACAGGGGAGCTCCTATAATTCACCCCTCCACTTT.

CDR3 DNA: TGTGCCAGCAGCTTCCCGGGAAAAGCGGGCTACACCTTC. This sequence encodes CASSFPGKAGYTF. The chain carries TRBV7-8 and TRBJ1-2, with D hard to call. In germline, CDR1 is SGHVS, CDR2 FQNEAQ. V dropped 3 bases and J dropped 8 bases, with 13 bases sitting between them. The CDR3 loop spans 13 amino acids.